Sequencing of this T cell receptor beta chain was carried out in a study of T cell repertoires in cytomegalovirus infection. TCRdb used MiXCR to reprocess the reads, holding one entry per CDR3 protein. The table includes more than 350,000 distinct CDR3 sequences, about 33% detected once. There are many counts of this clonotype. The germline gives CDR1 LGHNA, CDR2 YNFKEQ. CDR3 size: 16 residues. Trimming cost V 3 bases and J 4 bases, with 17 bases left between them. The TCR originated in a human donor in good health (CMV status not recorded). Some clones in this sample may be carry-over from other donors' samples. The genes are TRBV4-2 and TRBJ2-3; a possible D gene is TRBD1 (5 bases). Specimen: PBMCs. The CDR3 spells CASSQGPGGQSDTQYF. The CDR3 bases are TGTGCCAGCAGCCAGGGGCCCGGTGGGCAATCAGATACGCAGTATTTT.